Presented here are 22 T cell receptor beta chains from one specimen sequenced in a study of Graves' ophthalmopathy and Graves' hyperthyroidism. RNA transcripts provided the template for amplifying TCR beta CDR3 regions. Amplification began with first-round RT-PCR using HTBI primers, then second-round multiplex PCR was performed. TCRdb analysed the multiplex PCR reads with MiXCR anew, one entry per CDR3 protein. This table has almost 750,000 distinct CDR3 sequences, roughly two fifths appearing once. Sequences were obtained from peripheral blood. These receptors were taken from an adult man with Graves' ophthalmopathy.

The chain joins TRBV2 to TRBJ2-7; D gene unclear. The CDR3 consists of 10 residues. Per the germline V gene, CDR1 is SNHLY and CDR2 is FYNNEI. Trimming stripped 6 bases from V and 3 bases from J, with 3 bases between. The CDR3 DNA follows: TGTGCCAGCAGAGTCTACGAGCAGTACTTC. It is translated as CASRVYEQYF.

The chain links TRBV29-1 to TRBJ1-2; a weak D match, TRBD1 (6 bases). V was pared by 4 bases and J by 7 bases, with 13 bases between. Germline CDR1 reads SQVTM; CDR2 reads ANQGSEA. This CDR3 contains 12 residues. The chain's CDR3 is CSVALGGGGYTF. CDR3 coding DNA: TGCAGCGTTGCGTTGGGGGGCGGTGGCTACACCTTC.

This chain's CDR3 is CASSFPGQGTEEQYF. The CDR3 DNA sequence: TGTGCCAGCTCATTCCCGGGACAGGGGACGGAAGAGCAGTACTTC. The chain is built from TRBV15 and TRBJ2-7, with 10 bases that match TRBD1. There are 15 residues in the CDR3. V was clipped by 10 bases and J by 7 bases; unmatched bases: 16. Germline V gene sequence: CDR1 LNHNV, CDR2 YYDKDF (reference sequence).

In this sample, this clonotype turned up once. The conserved phenylalanine or tryptophan normally closing the CDR3 is absent here, so this likely arose from a read error. The rearrangement uses TRBV7-9 and TRBJ1-2; 8 nucleotides agree with TRBD1. Germline V gene data show CDR1 as SEHNR and CDR2 as FQNEAQ (reference sequence). This CDR3 has 14 amino acids. The V segment lost 5 bases and the J segment 5 bases; nucleotides outside the gene matches: 7. CDR3 coding DNA: TGTGCCAGCAGCCCGGATCAGGGGGCTTATGGCTACACCCTC. This codes for CASSPDQGAYGYTL.

This clonotype was found many times. V is TRBV9 and J is TRBJ1-1; D unclear. V shed 4 bases and J shed 6 bases, with 10 bases lying between them. Germline CDR1 SGDLS, CDR2 YYNGEE. This CDR3 region has 12 residues. The CDR3 loop reads CASSNSESEAFF. The CDR3 region has the DNA TGTGCCAGCAGCAACAGCGAGTCTGAAGCTTTCTTT.

With regard to this clonotype: A read error is possible here, since a much larger clone lies one base away. This chain joins TRBV5-5 and TRBJ1-6; 9 nucleotides agree with TRBD1. There are 15 residues in the CDR3. Germline V gene data show CDR1 as SGHKS and CDR2 as YYEKEE (reference sequence). CDR3 amino acids: CAGSPDRGNNSPLHF. CDR3 nucleotide sequence: TGTGCCGGCAGCCCGGACAGGGGAAATAATTCACCCCTCCACTTT.

A single count supports this clonotype. The V gene is TRBV2, the J gene TRBJ2-5; D is unresolved. This CDR3 has 13 residues. The V end was cut by 4 bases, the J end by 2 bases, with 8 bases between. Germline V gene sequence: CDR1 SNHLY, CDR2 FYNNEI. The CDR3 DNA follows: TGTGCCAGCAGTGGTAATAGTCAAGAGACCCAGTACTTC. It yields the protein CASSGNSQETQYF. Supplemented by reference TRBV2 and TRBJ2-5, the full variable domain reads EPEVTQTPSHQVTQMGQEVILRCVPISNHLYFYWYRQILGQKVEFLVSFYNNEISEKSEIFDDQFSVERPDGSNFTLKIRSTKLEDSAMYFCASSGNSQETQYFGPGTRLLVL.

The V and J genes are TRBV7-6 and TRBJ1-4; perhaps TRBD1 as D (6 bases). Trimming took off 4 bases at V and 5 bases at J, with 14 bases between the two ends. The CDR3 extends over 15 amino acids. CDR1 and CDR2 (germline): SGHVS, FNYEAQ. DNA of the CDR3: TGTGCCAGCAGCTCCCTGACAGGCCGGAATGAAAAACTGTTTTTT. Translation gives CASSSLTGRNEKLFF. Together with reference TRBV7-6 and TRBJ1-4, the CDR3 gives the full variable domain: GAGVSQSPRYKVTKRGQDVALRCDPISGHVSLYWYRQALGQGPEFLTYFNYEAQQDKSGLPNDRFSAERPEGSISTLTIQRTEQRDSAMYRCASSSLTGRNEKLFFGSGTQLSVL.

CDR3 sequence reads: CASMTDSSGANVLTF. The CDR3 DNA sequence: TGTGCCAGTATGACCGACAGTTCTGGGGCCAACGTCCTGACTTTC. The chain uses TRBV19 and TRBJ2-6; possible D gene TRBD1, 5 bases. The CDR3 sequence is 15 residues long. V dropped 7 bases and J dropped 1 base, with 11 bases sitting between them. Per germline, CDR1 LNHDA and CDR2 SQIVND (reference sequence).

V usage is TRBV7-9 and J usage is TRBJ2-5; D unclear. There are 14 residues in the CDR3. With 1 base removed from V and 4 bases from J, the gap between germline ends came to 10 bases. The germline V gene has CDR1 SEHNR and CDR2 FQNEAQ (reference sequence). The CDR3 is CASSLVRTPETQYF. The CDR3 DNA reads as TGTGCCAGCAGCTTAGTGCGGACCCCAGAGACCCAGTACTTC.

V and J are TRBV20-1 and TRBJ2-7; tentatively, D is TRBD2 (5 bases). CDR1 DFQATT and CDR2 SNEGSKA come from the germline V gene (reference sequence). CDR3 length: 14 residues. V shed 5 bases and J shed 3 bases, with 17 bases lying between them. This chain's CDR3 is CSAQTENGDYEQYF. In DNA form, the CDR3 reads TGCAGTGCTCAAACAGAGAACGGGGACTACGAGCAGTACTTC.

This clonotype was counted a few times. The J gene is TRBJ2-7, the V gene TRBV7-9; D possibly matches TRBD1 or TRBD2 (5 bases each). Germline loops: CDR1 SEHNR, CDR2 FQNEAQ (reference sequence). The CDR3 spans 13 residues. Trimming stripped 1 base from V and 6 bases from J, with 10 bases between. The CDR3: CASSLDIGAEQYF. The CDR3 DNA reads as TGTGCCAGCAGCTTAGACATCGGGGCCGAGCAGTACTTC. Full variable domain (outside the CDR3, taken from reference TRBV7-9 and TRBJ2-7): DTGVSQNPRHKITKRGQNVTFRCDPISEHNRLYWYRQTLGQGPEFLTYFQNEAQLEKSRLLSDRFSAERPKGSFSTLEIQRTEQGDSAMYLCASSLDIGAEQYFGPGTRLTVT.

This clonotype was counted between two and nine times. The chain uses TRBV6-6 and TRBJ2-5; D might be TRBD1 (5 bases). V shed 5 bases and J shed 2 bases, with 9 bases lying between them. This CDR3 contains 13 residues. Germline CDR1 is MNHNY and CDR2 is SVGAGI (reference sequence). The CDR3 coding sequence is TGTGCCAGCAGTCAAGACAGTCAAGAGACCCAGTACTTC. Its protein is CASSQDSQETQYF.

The V call is TRBV5-1, the J call TRBJ1-6; the D gene is possibly TRBD1 (5 bases). V lost 0 bases to trimming and J lost 7 bases, with 11 bases between them. Per the germline V gene, CDR1 is SGHRS and CDR2 is YFSETQ. The CDR3 is made up of 15 amino acids. The CDR3, as DNA: TGCGCCAGCAGCTTGGTGGCGGGGGTGAATTCACCCCTCCACTTT. It is translated as CASSLVAGVNSPLHF.

The CDR3 bases are TGTGCCAGCAGCCGGTGGGACAGGGCTGGTCAGCCCCAGCATTTT. This sequence encodes CASSRWDRAGQPQHF. The V call is TRBV5-6, the J call TRBJ1-5; 9 positions agree with TRBD1. V lost 4 bases to trimming and J lost 6 bases; unmatched junction nucleotides: 8. In germline, CDR1 is SGHDT, CDR2 YYEEEE. The CDR3 contains 15 residues. The full variable domain, its missing parts supplied by reference TRBV5-6 and TRBJ1-5, is DAGVTQSPTHLIKTRGQQVTLRCSPKSGHDTVSWYQQALGQGPQFIFQYYEEEERQRGNFPDRFSGHQFPNYSSELNVNALLLGDSALYLCASSRWDRAGQPQHFGDGTRLSIL.

This clonotype was observed many times. The chain has TRBV14 and TRBJ2-7; 8 bases match TRBD1. The trim removed 1 base at V and 3 bases at J, leaving 5 bases unmatched. The germline gives CDR1 SGHDN, CDR2 FVKESK. This CDR3 is built from 15 residues. CDR3 nucleotides: TGTGCCAGCAGCCAAGCAGGACAGGGCAGCTACGAGCAGTACTTC. This sequence encodes CASSQAGQGSYEQYF.

The chain combines TRBV15 with TRBJ1-3; 7 bases line up with TRBD1. CDR1 and CDR2 from the germline V gene are LNHNV and YYDKDF (reference sequence). The CDR3 runs 15 residues. V gave up 1 base and J gave up 0 bases; unmatched junction bases: 0. As DNA, the CDR3 is TGTGCCACCAGCAGAGGGACAGGCTCTGGAAACACCATATATTTT. Its protein is CATSRGTGSGNTIYF.

This clonotype was observed many times. The rearrangement joins TRBV9 to TRBJ1-6; 7 bases line up with TRBD1. There are 14 residues in the CDR3. The germline gives CDR1 SGDLS, CDR2 YYNGEE. V lost 5 bases, J lost 6 bases, and 5 bases stayed unmatched. In DNA, the CDR3 is TGTGCCAGCAGTGACAGGGCTGGTAATTCACCCCTCCACTTT. Encoded protein: CASSDRAGNSPLHF.

This clonotype was found a few times. V gene TRBV11-2 combines with J gene TRBJ1-1; TRBD1 is a possible D gene (6 bases). V was cut by 5 bases and J by 6 bases, with 13 bases left in between. The CDR3 runs 13 residues. Germline V CDR1 and CDR2: SGHAT, FQNNGV. CDR3 DNA sequence: TGTGCCAGCAGCCAATTCAGGGGCTCTGAAGCTTTCTTT. This gives the protein CASSQFRGSEAFF.

The chain couples TRBV11-2 to TRBJ1-3; the match to TRBD1 covers 7 bases. Germline V CDR1 and CDR2: SGHAT, FQNNGV. The CDR3 length is 14 residues. Trimming took 6 bases from V and 2 from J; bases not matched to a gene: 4. The DNA for the CDR3 is TGTGCCAGCAGTACAGGGGTTGCTGGAAACACCATATATTTT. This gives the protein CASSTGVAGNTIYF.

This clonotype showed up just a few times. The chain recombines TRBV20-1 with TRBJ1-5; tentatively, D is TRBD1 (6 bases). The CDR3 loop spans 14 amino acids. V dropped 2 bases and J dropped 5 bases, with 13 bases sitting between them. Germline V CDR1 and CDR2: DFQATT, SNEGSKA (reference sequence). CDR3 sequence: CSARSLDSDQPQHF. CDR3 DNA: TGCAGTGCTAGATCGTTGGACAGTGATCAGCCCCAGCATTTT.

For this clonotype: A junction boundary mismatches the germline segment, possibly from a read error. The CDR3 DNA sequence: TGTGCCAGCAGTTACTCGGACATCGTCTCCTACGAGCAGTACTTC. Residues: CASSYSDIVSYEQYF. The chain combines TRBV10-3 with TRBJ2-7, with D perhaps matching TRBD1 (5 bases). Germline V gene lookup returns CDR1 ENHRY and CDR2 SYGVKD. CDR3 length equals 15 residues.